This passage covers 19 T cell receptor beta chains from one sample sequenced in a study of shared clonotypes between healthy human individuals. Method: immunoSEQ multiplex PCR; TCRdb's copy keeps in-frame clones and lacks some. Of some 700,000 clones in the sample, 80% to 95% were seen once. The specimen was memory CD8+ T cells from PBMCs. Subset denoted: CD45RO+ cells pooled with CCR7-negative TemRA cells. The receptors stem from a man aged 18 to 35 in good health. Some clones in this sample may be carry-over from other donors' samples.

The count of this clone is one. A read error is likely here: a far larger clone is one base away. The chain uses TRBV15 and TRBJ2-1; no reliable D call. This CDR3 is 15 amino acids long. With 0 bases removed from V and 4 bases from J, the gap between germline ends came to 10 bases. The germline CDR1 and CDR2 sequences are LNHNV and YYDKDF (reference sequence). The CDR3 nucleotides read TGTGCCACCAGCAGAGAGTCACAGCCTTACAATGAGCAGTTCTTC. Amino acids: CATSRESQPYNEQFF.

The chain is built from TRBV14 and TRBJ2-1; TRBD2 matches at 7 bases. CDR3 size: 16 residues. Germline trimming cut 1 base from V and 8 bases from J; bases unmatched to any gene: 11. CDR1 is SGHDN, CDR2 FVKESK, per germline. The CDR3 DNA is TGTGCCAGCAGCCAAGGAGGGTGGGAGGGCCTAGATGAGCAGTTCTTC. Residues: CASSQGGWEGLDEQFF.

On this clone itself: One end of the junction fails to match germline, which may point to a read error. The chain joins TRBV29-1 to TRBJ1-2; maybe TRBD1 (6 bases). This CDR3 region has 10 residues. Germline V gives CDR1 SQVTM, CDR2 ANQGSEA. CDR3 protein: CSVRDTSLIF. CDR3 in DNA: TGCAGCGTTCGGGACACCTCTCTAATCTTC.

The chain combines TRBV5-4 with TRBJ1-1; D is uncertain. CDR3 size: 16 residues. The V gene's germline CDR1 is SGHNT and CDR2 YYREEE (reference sequence). The V gene lost 0 bases and the J gene lost 1 base, with 13 bases spanning the gap. CDR3 DNA sequence: TGTGCCAGCAGCTTGGATTCGGAACAAGGGAACACTGAAGCTTTCTTT. Encoded protein: CASSLDSEQGNTEAFF.

The chain links TRBV5-6 to TRBJ1-4; 9 positions match TRBD1. Germline lookup yields CDR1 SGHDT and CDR2 YYEEEE. The V and J ends lost 3 bases and 8 bases, in that order; junction bases with no gene match: 8. This CDR3 comprises 15 residues. This CDR3 is CASSSRTGVGEKLFF. CDR3 in DNA: TGTGCCAGCAGCTCGAGGACAGGGGTGGGAGAAAAACTGTTTTTT. The full variable domain, its missing parts supplied by reference TRBV5-6 and TRBJ1-4, is DAGVTQSPTHLIKTRGQQVTLRCSPKSGHDTVSWYQQALGQGPQFIFQYYEEEERQRGNFPDRFSGHQFPNYSSELNVNALLLGDSALYLCASSSRTGVGEKLFFGSGTQLSVL.

This clone occurred once. This chain uses TRBV6-1 with TRBJ2-5; TRBD1 matches at 7 bases. Germline loops: CDR1 MNHNS, CDR2 SASEGT. The CDR3 runs to 14 residues. Trimming at V came to 3 bases and at J to 5 bases, leaving 6 bases not matched to a gene. The CDR3 DNA reads as TGTGCCAGCAGTGATATAGGGGGCTGGGAGACCCAGTACTTC. It yields the protein CASSDIGGWETQYF.

The genes are TRBV9 and TRBJ2-5; a possible D gene is TRBD2 (6 bases). The CDR3 sequence is 15 residues long. CDR1 SGDLS and CDR2 YYNGEE come from the germline V gene. V was pared by 0 bases and J by 4 bases, with 13 bases between. The CDR3 loop is CASSVGGGEVETQYF. DNA of the CDR3: TGTGCCAGCAGCGTAGGTGGAGGGGAGGTAGAGACCCAGTACTTC.

A word on this clone: Distinct nucleotide sequences in the sample also encode this CDR3. J is TRBJ1-1 and V is TRBV6-5; no definite D call. Trimming shortened V by 0 bases and J by 1 base, and 3 bases separated the two germline ends. CDR3 size: 13 residues. Germline V CDR1 and CDR2: MNHEY, SVGAGI. The CDR3 here is CASSYSRNTEAFF. CDR3 nucleotides: TGTGCCAGCAGTTACTCGAGGAACACTGAAGCTTTCTTT.

J is TRBJ2-6 and V is TRBV9, with a tentative D call TRBD2 (7 bases). Per the germline V gene, CDR1 is SGDLS and CDR2 is YYNGEE. V dropped 4 bases and J dropped 4 bases, with 21 bases sitting between them. This CDR3 is built from 18 residues. The CDR3 DNA sequence: TGTGCCAGCAGCATACCCCAGAGGGGGGGATCCGGGGCCAACGTCCTGACTTTC. It specifies CASSIPQRGGSGANVLTF.

The chain combines TRBV30 with TRBJ1-1; perhaps TRBD1 as D (5 bases). Trimming pared 2 bases from V and 4 bases from J, leaving 11 bases between. The CDR3 spans 13 residues. From germline, CDR1 is GTSNPN and CDR2 SVGIG (reference sequence). CDR3 coding DNA: TGTGCCTGGAGTCATGGGGGTATCACTGAAGCTTTCTTT. Translated, it gives CAWSHGGITEAFF.

The chain uses TRBV7-9 and TRBJ1-4; a weak D match, TRBD1 (5 bases). The germline gives CDR1 SEHNR, CDR2 FQNEAQ (reference sequence). This CDR3 has 18 residues. Trimming took 5 bases from V and 0 from J, leaving 19 bases between them. The CDR3 region is CASSLLGLGRSTNEKLFF. CDR3 DNA sequence: TGTGCCAGCAGCCTCCTGGGTTTGGGGCGATCAACTAATGAAAAACTGTTTTTT.

The V call is TRBV12-1, the J call TRBJ2-2; the table's TRBD1 call for D was not verified on the DNA. TRBV12-1 is assigned pseudogene status. The CDR3 length is 14 residues. The CDR3: CASSFARQGRELFF. The CDR3, as DNA: TGTGCCAGCAGCTTCGCAAGACAGGGGCGAGAGCTGTTTTTT.

The chain couples TRBV28 to TRBJ2-5; D is ambiguous. This CDR3 has 14 residues. Trimming shortened V by 3 bases and J by 1 base, and 9 bases separated the two germline ends. CDR1 is MDHEN, CDR2 SYDVKM, per germline. DNA of the CDR3: TGTGCCAGCAGTTTTTCTGTCAGCCAAGAGACCCAGTACTTC. Amino acid sequence: CASSFSVSQETQYF.

This rearrangement joins TRBV7-9 to TRBJ2-7, with D possibly TRBD1 on 5 matching bases. Germline lookup yields CDR1 SEHNR and CDR2 FQNEAQ (reference sequence). V lost 0 bases, J lost 3 bases, and 18 bases lay in between. This CDR3 spans 17 amino acids. In DNA, the CDR3 is TGTGCCAGCAGCTTAGCGGTCACCACGCCAGGGTACTACGAGCAGTACTTC. Its translation: CASSLAVTTPGYYEQYF. The full variable domain, completed using reference TRBV7-9 and TRBJ2-7, is DTGVSQNPRHKITKRGQNVTFRCDPISEHNRLYWYRQTLGQGPEFLTYFQNEAQLEKSRLLSDRFSAERPKGSFSTLEIQRTEQGDSAMYLCASSLAVTTPGYYEQYFGPGTRLTVT.

The CDR3 loop is CASSEARDREGADYGYTF. The CDR3 region has the DNA TGTGCCAGCAGCGAAGCCCGGGACAGGGAGGGGGCCGACTATGGCTACACCTTC. V gene TRBV5-6 combines with J gene TRBJ1-2, with 9 bases matching TRBD1. CDR1 is SGHDT and CDR2 is YYEEEE in the germline V gene. CDR3 size: 18 residues. After removal of 4 bases from V and 3 bases from J, the junction contained 16 bases not matched to a gene.

The chain employs TRBV10-3 and TRBJ1-2; D unclear. Between the trimmed V and J ends, which lost 10 bases and 6 bases, there was a span of 18 bases. CDR1 is ENHRY, CDR2 SYGVKD, per germline. The CDR3 runs to 13 residues. CDR3 sequence (DNA): TGTGCCACCCAGGACCATCAAAGGGATGGCTACACCTTC. This codes for CATQDHQRDGYTF.

This sequence joins TRBV7-9 and TRBJ2-5; 10 nucleotides match TRBD2. Germline CDR1 SEHNR, CDR2 FQNEAQ (reference sequence). V was pared by 5 bases and J by 5 bases, with 17 bases of the junction left unmatched. This CDR3 is 18 amino acids long. Here the CDR3 reads CASSPRRGSGRERETQYF. The CDR3 DNA sequence: TGTGCCAGCAGCCCAAGACGGGGGAGCGGGAGGGAACGGGAGACCCAGTACTTC.

CDR3: CASSIGGRAYNEQFF. Written as DNA, the CDR3 is TGTGCCAGCAGTATAGGCGGGAGGGCCTACAATGAGCAGTTCTTC. V and J are TRBV27 and TRBJ2-1; 9 nucleotides line up with TRBD2. The V and J ends lost 5 bases and 2 bases, in that order; junction bases with no gene match: 4. The CDR3 loop spans 15 amino acids. Germline V gives CDR1 MNHEY, CDR2 SMNVEV (reference sequence).

As to this clone: The junction departs from the called germline gene at one end, perhaps through a read error. J is TRBJ2-7 and V is TRBV6-5; 12 bases are a match to TRBD2. Germline V gene data show CDR1 as MNHEY and CDR2 as SVGAGI. The CDR3 length is 12 residues. The CDR3 nucleotides are TGTGCCACGACTAGCGGGAGCCACGAGCGGTACTTC. It is translated as CATTSGSHERYF.